The source of this T cell receptor beta chain is a study of cytomegalovirus exposure and HLA in healthy donors (dated by TCRdb to 2016 to 2017). In the study overall: In an earlier analysis of several hundred of the donors, 276 Gb of sequence data and 90 million to 120 million unique TCR beta sequences from about 179 million T cells were reported. Alongside the repertoire data, information on donor age, sex, ethnicity and CMV serostatus was compiled. Genome-wide SNP genotypes for about 65% of the 666 donors were used in a later genetic analysis, which treated that subset as a discovery cohort. On average, 235,054 unique TCR beta nucleotide sequences were sequenced per donor among 300 to 500 genotyped donors of the cohort, with 15% to 20% of those sequences being non-productive. The number of donors typed differed by locus, with about 629-630 for A, B, C, DRB1 and DQB1, roughly 520 for DQA1, 600 to 610 for DPA1, and roughly 450 for DPB1. Every repertoire in the discovery cohort had been generated on one and the same sequencing platform. In an earlier analysis of roughly 600 of the donors, high-throughput TCR beta sequencing was used to judge whether each TCR beta V gene segment behaved as functional or pseudogenic. Among the approximately 400 genotyped donors, more than 70% belonged to the genetic ancestry cluster associated with self-reported Caucasian donors. To study patterns of TCR occurrence, a later analysis re-analyzed previously published TCR beta repertoires from more than 550 donors and added high-resolution HLA genotyping. Both class I and class II loci were covered by HLA typing, at four-digit resolution. Rather than using new phenotypic data, the later analysis identified candidate immune exposures from TCR beta sequences and from how often those sequences occurred across donors. Besides the first cohort of roughly 660 subjects, a separate validation cohort made up of over 95 different subjects was used. Several DR-DQ haplotypes were handled as single units for association and clustering because linkage in the cohort was strong. The study profiled the T cell repertoires of around 700 subjects by immunosequencing and related them to cytomegalovirus serostatus. The study aimed to test whether signatures of past pathogen exposure could be identified by cataloging public T cell receptors. An early release covering roughly 600 HLA-typed donors comprised about 300 gigabases of sequencing data and tens of millions of unique TCR sequences. To predict cytomegalovirus infection status, the study combined high-throughput TCR immunosequencing, statistical association of individual TCRs with disease status, and machine learning. The research as a whole found: Across donors, most TCR sequences were observed very rarely, whereas some public TCRs were present in many individuals. Strong co-occurrence of HLA alleles, especially DR and DQ, made assigning TCR associations to individual alleles difficult. A later analysis found that HLA-associated TCR beta chains were more clonally expanded and had lower generation probabilities than equally common non-associated chains. A further reported finding was that TCR beta sequences accurately predicted the HLA-A and HLA-B alleles for most subjects in the first cohort. A cluster of highly shared sequence variants was judged likely to represent a technical artifact of the sequencing pipeline. The presence/absence analyses assumed that sequencing depth was roughly uniform across donors, and that assumption may not be true. Most CMV-associated TCR beta chains appeared to be HLA-restricted in a later analysis, and the HLA associations seemed to be driven largely by CMV exposure. CMV serostatus was the only immune exposure information available for the cohort. Specific HLA alleles were associated with around 18,000 TCR beta sequences at a false discovery rate of 0.05 in a later analysis. In a later genetic analysis, fewer N-insertions in productive TCRs were reported among donors in an Asian-associated ancestry cluster than the approximately 710-donor mean. Several of the top co-occurrence clusters appeared to be linked to parvovirus B19, influenza, CMV and Epstein-Barr virus, according to a later analysis. In a later analysis, TCR association rates were found to vary across HLA loci, with the most associated TCRs seen for DRB1 alleles and the fewest for HLA-C alleles. Linkage disequilibrium might explain the correlated functional status among segregating V segments, but an unknown experimental factor could not be ruled out. Only TCR beta chains were sequenced in this cohort, and the absence of alpha or paired-chain data limited detectable features. Because HLA typing was unavailable for some donors at each locus, only the typed subset was used in association tests. The 87-base-pair reads could not distinguish some IMGT-functional V segments, including TRBV6-2 and TRBV6-3, so those segments were excluded. According to the authors, the approach could potentially be generalized to other disease states and immunological phenotypes. Because counts were too low, approximately 18 rarely observed V segments, including chromosome 9 orphons, were excluded from the earlier analysis of around 590 of the donors. The study gave a list of under 200 TCR beta chains associated with cytomegalovirus. In both the original and validation cohorts, the classifier was reported to diagnose cytomegalovirus status with high specificity and sensitivity. In an earlier analysis of around 600 of the donors, most TCR beta V segments appeared in productive rearrangements about 87% or about 30% of the time, broadly matching IMGT annotations. An association between a missense DCLRE1C variant and V-gene and J-gene trimming of TCR beta chains was found in a later genetic analysis and replicated in an independent cohort. In vitro tests confirmed that three of the cytomegalovirus-associated TCR beta chains recognize cytomegalovirus antigens.

Measured from the cysteine to the phenylalanine, the CDR3 is 15 residues long. CDR3 DNA is the only sequence kept; it has 45 bases, read in frame from the first base. Via the germline V gene (reference sequence), CDR1 is SEHNR and CDR2 FQNEAQ. V lost 3 bases and J lost 4 bases; the stretch between them is 13 bases long. The cohort was made up of several hundred healthy bone marrow donors. Cohort members were all nominally healthy when sampled, although unrecorded immune exposures were likely present. The donor tested CMV seropositive, placing the donor among the 290 or so seropositive members of the cohort. A peripheral blood sample was collected from each donor, and TCR beta sequencing was performed on peripheral blood mononuclear cells. The Qiagen DNeasy Blood Extraction Kit was used to extract genomic DNA from the blood cell samples. This clone has only a few counts. The antigen it recognizes is unknown. Base-call qualities are not available, and no considerably larger clone is one nucleotide away.

Library creation used the immunoSEQ multiplex PCR assay. A mixture of 60 forward primers for TCR Vbeta segments and 13 reverse primers for TCR Jbeta segments was used in the multiplex PCR. The CDR3 region of rearranged TCR beta genes was amplified from genomic DNA by a multiplex PCR assay. On the Illumina HiSeq System, the amplified TCR beta libraries were sequenced as 87-base-pair reads. The source study handled its data this way. A later analysis tallied around 80 million unique TCR beta chains across the 610 or so repertoires, and about 12 million of those chains were shared by two or more donors. Raw reads were error-corrected and collapsed into unique sequences with a nearest-neighbor algorithm that merged closely related sequences to remove PCR and sequencing errors. To assign V, D and J gene segments, CDR3 sequences were aligned to IMGT reference sequences. Each retained sequence needed at least a six-nucleotide match to both a V gene segment and a J gene segment. A rearrangement counted as productive if the CDR3 had no stop codons and remained in frame with V and J, and every other rearrangement counted as non-productive. CDR3 was defined by IMGT convention, running from the second conserved V-encoded cysteine to the conserved J-encoded phenylalanine. The earlier analysis of more than 450 of the donors excluded sequences that lacked an unambiguous match to a single V gene segment. In an earlier analysis of roughly 600 of the donors, a V segment was called functional when productive rearrangements were above 56.7%, and segregating when the standard deviation between donors exceeded 5%. A statistical classification framework was developed to diagnose cytomegalovirus status using the catalog of TCR beta chain sequences. V and J gene assignment, in a later analysis, came from comparing TCR nucleotide sequences with IMGT/GENE-DB human TR gene sequences. Using the TCRdist pipeline, a later analysis assigned CDR3 sequences along with most-parsimonious VDJ recombination scenarios. In a later analysis, every TCR beta chain was defined by the combination of its CDR3 amino acid sequence and its V-gene family, and reads without a unique V-gene family were dropped. To address suspected cross-contamination and a sequencing artifact, a later analysis removed around 600 highly shared, low-generation-probability nucleotide sequences. For each public chain, a later analysis derived a clonal expansion index from normalized ranks of inferred template counts within each repertoire. In a later analysis, generation probabilities were computed using a VDJ recombination model fitted to out-of-frame rearrangements, and the results were checked against IGoR. A later analysis scored TCR-TCR, TCR-HLA and TCR-CMV co-occurrence with hypergeometric tests, applying a repertoire-size bias correction to TCR pairs. To estimate false discovery rates, a later analysis permuted the HLA or CMV assignments 20 times. In a later analysis, co-occurring TCRs were grouped with DBSCAN, and TCRdist sequence similarity was added when clustering was performed within HLA-allele-positive subsets. Repertoires with fewer than 30,000 or more than 120,000 public chains, plus five repertoires with anomalous nucleotide sharing, were excluded from co-occurrence clustering. TCRdb obtained this table from immuneACCESS and retained in-frame rearrangements with V and J assigned. These tables miss some clones; where compared with another copy, unresolved V genes account for less than half of the shortfall, and the remainder is unexplained. V and J calls and clone size come straight from that table; D and trimming were deduced from the DNA. Here the sample has roughly 150,000 clones; roughly 68% occur a single time. The ten largest clones capture 8.5% to 12% of the sample.

The sample was PBMCs. The chain is encoded by TRBV7-9 joined to TRBJ2-1; the best D guess is TRBD2, with 5 bases matching. The receptor comes from a man aged 30 to 39 in good health and CMV-seropositive. The CDR3 corresponds to CASSLGSGDYNEQFF. The DNA is as follows: TGTGCCAGCAGCTTGGGCAGCGGAGATTACAATGAGCAGTTCTTC.